One and the same sample provided the 10 T cell receptor beta chains below, sequenced in a study of cytotoxic CD8 clonotypes in ibrutinib-treated CLL. Measured with immunoSEQ multiplex PCR; TCRdb has only the in-frame clones, and not every one. The sample consists of about 120,000 clones, about 50% of them appearing once. Here the sequenced sample was PBMCs, taken after 24 months of ibrutinib treatment. Source of these receptors: a human donor with chronic lymphocytic leukemia.

V gene TRBV10-3 combines with J gene TRBJ1-1, with 8 positions matching TRBD1. CDR3 length equals 14 residues. Germline CDR1 and CDR2: ENHRY and SYGVKD. J lost 2 bases, V lost 10 bases, and 9 bases had no gene match. The CDR3 sequence is CATEDRGSNTEAFF. CDR3 bases: TGTGCCACCGAAGACAGGGGTTCTAACACTGAAGCTTTCTTT.

This clone was counted only a few times. J is TRBJ2-6 and V is TRBV7-2, with D unclear. Germline V lookup: CDR1 SGHTA, CDR2 FQGNSA. The ends were cut back, 0 bases at V and 0 bases at J, with 12 bases in the middle. The CDR3 is 18 residues long. The DNA of the CDR3 is TGTGCCAGCAGCTTAGCGCACCCTTTTAGCTCTGGGGCCAACGTCCTGACTTTC. Translated: CASSLAHPFSSGANVLTF.

The chain has TRBV20-1 and TRBJ1-1; D call uncertain. The CDR3 covers 11 residues. Trimming left V 6 bases short and J 9 bases short, with 14 bases between. Germline V gene lookup returns CDR1 DFQATT and CDR2 SNEGSKA (reference sequence). CDR3 protein: CSANRQGQAFF. The CDR3 nucleotides read TGCAGTGCCAACCGTCAAGGGCAAGCTTTCTTT.

This chain uses TRBV2 with TRBJ2-1, with TRBD2 identical over 12 bases. This CDR3 is 17 amino acids long. Trimming took 0 bases from V and 4 from J; bases not matched to a gene: 4. CDR1 and CDR2 (germline): SNHLY, FYNNEI. In nucleotides, the CDR3 is TGTGCCAGCAGTGAAGCGAGCCTAGCGGGGGGGTACAATGAGCAGTTCTTC. Residues: CASSEASLAGGYNEQFF.

In this sample, this clone turned up once. The J gene is TRBJ2-6, the V gene TRBV6-5; 7 positions agree with TRBD2. V was pared by 7 bases and J by 2 bases, with 5 bases of the junction left unmatched. Germline-derived CDR1 and CDR2 are MNHEY and SVGAGI. CDR3 length equals 15 residues. CDR3 DNA: TGTGCCAGCACTAGGGAGGGAGCTGGGGCCAACGTCCTGACTTTC. Translated: CASTREGAGANVLTF.

The CDR3 DNA follows: TGTGCCAGCAGCGTATCCCCTGGGAGAGGGGGAGAGACCCAGTACTTC. Translating it yields CASSVSPGRGGETQYF. This rearrangement joins TRBV9 to TRBJ2-5; perhaps TRBD1 as D (6 bases). Germline CDR1 SGDLS, CDR2 YYNGEE. CDR3 length: 16 residues. Trimming removed 1 base at V and 4 bases at J, with 17 bases between.

This chain uses TRBV30 with TRBJ1-1; possibly TRBD1 for D (6 bases). The germline V gene has CDR1 GTSNPN and CDR2 SVGIG (reference sequence). V lost 5 bases and J 1 base, leaving 14 bases between the germline ends. The CDR3 consists of 14 residues. The CDR3 DNA reads as TGTGCCTGGCTACAGATAGGGGGGAACACTGAAGCTTTCTTT. This encodes CAWLQIGGNTEAFF.

This clone has just a few counts. The chain recombines TRBV6-6 with TRBJ1-1, with D hard to call. The V end was cut by 8 bases, the J end by 4 bases, with 14 bases between. The CDR3 extends over 13 amino acids. Germline assignment: CDR1 MNHNY and CDR2 SVGAGI (reference sequence). The DNA of the CDR3 is TGTGCCAGCGGGGTTTTGGGTGGCACTGAAGCTTTCTTT. It translates to CASGVLGGTEAFF.

The rearrangement links TRBV2 to TRBJ1-2; 7 bases map to TRBD1. CDR1 and CDR2 (germline): SNHLY, FYNNEI. Germline trimming cut 3 bases from V and 5 bases from J; bases unmatched to any gene: 9. This CDR3 spans 15 amino acids. Here the CDR3 reads CASSDRWQGDYGYTF. In DNA form, the CDR3 reads TGTGCCAGCAGTGACAGGTGGCAGGGGGATTATGGCTACACCTTC.

This clone was recorded a few times. The chain combines TRBV13 with TRBJ2-1, with TRBD1 identical over 8 bases. V dropped 4 bases and J dropped 2; count of bases not matched to a gene: 7. Germline V gene lookup returns CDR1 PRHDT and CDR2 FYEKMQ (reference sequence). This CDR3 spans 16 amino acids. CDR3 nucleotide sequence: TGTGCCAGCAGCTCCTTCGGACAGGGCACCTACAATGAGCAGTTCTTC. Translation: CASSSFGQGTYNEQFF.